The clone carrying this TCR beta chain was picked up a small number of times. The target antigen is unknown. This specimen belongs to a study of CD8 T cells in ankylosing spondylitis. Trimming took off 3 bases at V and 0 bases at J, with 12 bases between the two ends. CDR3 length: 15 residues. The germline V gene encodes CDR1 MNHEY and CDR2 SMNVEV (reference sequence). Study observations and caveats: Eight or nine highly homologous variants formed a TCR beta motif that appeared characteristic of ankylosing spondylitis blood.

TCRdb re-called the 5' RACE reads through MiXCR, storing one row per CDR3 protein. The data hold around 540,000 distinct CDR3 sequences, with 10% to 15% observed a single time. The clonotype was recovered from a male donor with ankylosing spondylitis. Sequenced: blood, either unsorted or a sorted T cell fraction (not recorded which). The rearrangement uses TRBV27 and TRBJ2-7; D remains unclear. The CDR3 reads CASSLSQVLSYEQYF. In nucleotides, the CDR3 is TGTGCCAGCAGTTTGTCCCAGGTCCTCTCCTACGAGCAGTACTTC.